Listed below are T cell receptor beta chains from one sample, sequenced in a study of blood T cell repertoires in COVID-19. Generated by immunoSEQ multiplex PCR, the TCRdb table keeps only in-frame clones and is missing some. The repertoire consists of under 250,000 clones, with around 88% occurring once and the leading ten covering around 1.5%. The sample comprised peripheral blood. The receptors come from an elderly man with acute or convalescent COVID-19. Both conserved end residues are part of each CDR3.

j_call: TRBJ2-3; v_call: TRBV11-2; cdr3_aa: CASSSLGAVSTDTQYF
j_call: TRBJ2-5; v_call: TRBV2; cdr3_aa: CASNTQGNQETQYF
j_call: TRBJ1-5; v_call: TRBV27; cdr3_aa: CASSSRKQTGTTEPQHF
j_call: TRBJ2-7; v_call: TRBV4-2; cdr3_aa: CASSQSSGTPYEQYF
j_call: TRBJ2-4; v_call: TRBV24-1; cdr3_aa: CAAAGGGAKNIQYF
j_call: TRBJ2-2; v_call: TRBV9; cdr3_aa: CASSVGWGRGGELFF
j_call: TRBJ1-2; v_call: TRBV6-1; cdr3_aa: CASSDISTGQNYGYTF
j_call: TRBJ1-6; v_call: TRBV14; cdr3_aa: CASSQTGARSPLHF
j_call: TRBJ2-7; v_call: TRBV7-9; cdr3_aa: CASSRLAGPPYEQYF
j_call: TRBJ2-2; v_call: TRBV7-2; cdr3_aa: CASSLVGTGATGELFF
j_call: TRBJ2-7; v_call: TRBV19; cdr3_aa: CASSAQGEFTYEQYF
j_call: TRBJ1-4; v_call: TRBV9; cdr3_aa: CASSVLATNEKLFF
j_call: TRBJ2-7; v_call: TRBV7-2; cdr3_aa: CASSLAGWGQGYEQYF
j_call: TRBJ1-3; v_call: TRBV7-9; cdr3_aa: CASSTDSSGNTIYF
j_call: TRBJ2-2; v_call: TRBV18; cdr3_aa: CASSPTYTGELFF
j_call: TRBJ2-5; v_call: TRBV7-8; cdr3_aa: CASIGSGTPQETQYF
j_call: TRBJ1-5; v_call: TRBV9; cdr3_aa: CASSSESEMPQHF
j_call: TRBJ2-3; v_call: TRBV5-1; cdr3_aa: CASSLVAGTSGSPPGTDTQYF
j_call: TRBJ2-7; v_call: TRBV5-1; cdr3_aa: CASSKDNPTYEQYF
j_call: TRBJ2-1; v_call: TRBV7-6; cdr3_aa: CASSLEGLARNEQFF
j_call: TRBJ1-3; v_call: TRBV5-5; cdr3_aa: CASSSKPGQGTAIYF
j_call: TRBJ2-2; v_call: TRBV28; cdr3_aa: CASSLYRAGTGELFF
j_call: TRBJ2-7; v_call: TRBV7-9; cdr3_aa: CASSLLLAGAYEQYF
j_call: TRBJ1-3; v_call: TRBV7-6; cdr3_aa: CASSLGSGYSGNTIYF
j_call: TRBJ1-2; v_call: TRBV12-3/TRBV12-4; cdr3_aa: CASSWDSLYGYTF
j_call: TRBJ1-1; v_call: TRBV25-1; cdr3_aa: CASSFQGRETEAFF
j_call: TRBJ2-7; v_call: TRBV12-5; cdr3_aa: CASGTDSSGQYF
j_call: TRBJ2-7; v_call: TRBV19; cdr3_aa: CASSIKLGRYEQYF
j_call: TRBJ2-1; v_call: TRBV5-1; cdr3_aa: CASSLVTGGDEQFF
j_call: TRBJ2-1; v_call: TRBV27; cdr3_aa: CASSSPTSGIIEQFF
j_call: TRBJ2-1; v_call: TRBV7-8; cdr3_aa: CASSAIGGPGNEQFF
j_call: TRBJ2-1; v_call: TRBV6-5; cdr3_aa: CASSGVPYNEQFF
j_call: TRBJ1-2; v_call: TRBV27; cdr3_aa: CASSPAGWGGYTF
j_call: TRBJ1-5; v_call: TRBV6-2/TRBV6-3; cdr3_aa: CASSFQGVNQPQHF
j_call: TRBJ1-5; v_call: TRBV6-2/TRBV6-3; cdr3_aa: CASSKLDSPHNQPQHF
j_call: TRBJ2-1; v_call: TRBV10-3; cdr3_aa: CAISVYDNEQFF
j_call: TRBJ1-3; v_call: TRBV19; cdr3_aa: CASGESRGNTIYF
j_call: TRBJ1-4; v_call: TRBV7-9; cdr3_aa: CASSSGQGTNEKLFF
j_call: TRBJ2-3; v_call: TRBV29-1; cdr3_aa: CSVARGTVTDTQYF
j_call: TRBJ1-1; v_call: TRBV5-1; cdr3_aa: CASSLAQENTEAFF
j_call: TRBJ2-1; v_call: TRBV18; cdr3_aa: CASHKQQTGSSYNEQFF
j_call: TRBJ1-4; v_call: TRBV5-1; cdr3_aa: CASTRGTTNEKLFF